This T cell receptor beta chain was captured in a study of T cell changes during pregnancy in multiple sclerosis. Repertoires were generated with immunoSEQ multiplex PCR, while TCRdb's copy carries only in-frame clones and drops some. This table holds around 56,000 clones, roughly 90% found once. Germline-derived CDR1 and CDR2 are MNHNY and SVGAGI (reference sequence). The CDR3 runs to 14 residues. The V and J ends lost 5 bases and 6 bases, in that order; junction bases with no gene match: 7. This clonotype originated in a female donor with multiple sclerosis, enrolled in a pregnancy study. The sample here was peripheral blood, taken after pregnancy. The chain combines TRBV6-6 with TRBJ2-1, with 7 bases aligning to TRBD1. CDR3 in amino acids: CASSPRQGFNEQFF. The DNA of the CDR3 is TGTGCCAGCAGTCCGAGACAGGGCTTCAATGAGCAGTTCTTC.